This T cell receptor beta chain came from a study of cytomegalovirus exposure and HLA in healthy donors (dated by TCRdb to 2017 to 2019). A note on the overall study: According to a later analysis, one platform produced both the roughly 130 validation repertoires and the 666 repertoires of the first cohort. To predict cytomegalovirus infection status, the study combined high-throughput TCR immunosequencing, statistical association of individual TCRs with disease status, and machine learning. A separate validation cohort of approximately 130 different subjects was used in addition to the roughly 670-subject first cohort. The aim of the study was to test whether cataloging public T cell receptors could identify signatures of past pathogen exposure. The investigation overall reported the following: The study listed 150 to 200 TCR beta chains as associated with cytomegalovirus. Of the cluster scores, about 94% were above 0 in a later analysis, which found that TCRs clustered in the first cohort also tended to co-occur in the roughly 130 validation repertoires. Three of the identified cytomegalovirus-associated TCR beta chains were confirmed in vitro to be specific for cytomegalovirus antigens. Most TCR sequences were observed very rarely across donors, whereas some public TCRs were present in many individuals. It was suggested by the authors that the approach could potentially be generalized to other disease states and immunological phenotypes. The classifier was reported to diagnose cytomegalovirus status with high specificity and sensitivity in both the original and validation cohorts. A later analysis had no HLA typing for the validation cohort, so co-occurrence there was scored across all 130 or so repertoires.

V sheds 5 bases and J sheds 3 bases, leaving 5 bases between their ends. There are 13 amino acids in the CDR3, from cysteine to phenylalanine inclusive. Of all the DNA, just the CDR3 is kept, 39 bases in frame from base 1. According to the germline V gene, CDR1 reads SGHTA and CDR2 reads FQGNSA. This clone showed up just once. Its antigen is currently not known. No much larger clone is present one base from it, and per-base qualities are unavailable. Library creation used the immunoSEQ multiplex PCR assay. In the original analysis: To diagnose cytomegalovirus status from the catalog of TCR beta chain sequences, a statistical classification framework was built. TCRdb's version of the immuneACCESS table is confined to in-frame rearrangements and falls short of the full clone set. An unresolved V gene accounts for under half of the shortfall where checked; the remainder is of unknown origin. That table furnishes V, J and clone size, whereas the DNA furnished D and trimming. For this sample the table gives 300,000 to 400,000 clones, of which around 90% were detected only once. The ten largest clones take up around 0.88% of the sample.

The donors were included in the validation cohort of 120 subjects, a group kept apart from the roughly 690-subject first cohort. The sequence is built from TRBV7-2 and TRBJ1-6; the D gene is perhaps TRBD1, from 5 matching bases. The sequence was obtained from a man younger than 40 in good health and CMV-seronegative. Sequencing input: PBMCs. The CDR3 region reads CASSDSYNSPLHF. The nucleotide sequence is TGTGCCAGCAGCGACAGCTATAATTCACCCCTCCACTTT.